These 14 T cell receptor beta chains share one sample of origin, sequenced in a study of CD8+CD57+ T cells in acquired aplastic anemia. Investigators profiled TCR beta VDJ and CDR3 from genomic DNA template. One entry per CDR3 protein, called by TCRdb with MiXCR from the reads. Counted here are some 170,000 distinct CDR3 sequences, roughly 48% occurring once; the ten biggest clones make up approximately 1%. The specimen was sorted CD4+, CD8+, or CD8+CD57+ T cells (not recorded which) from PBMCs. Receptors were obtained from a human donor in good health.

Many counts were recorded for this clonotype. The chain employs TRBV19 and TRBJ2-5; D tentatively fits TRBD1 or TRBD2 (5 bases each). The germline CDR1 and CDR2 sequences are LNHDA and SQIVND (reference sequence). CDR3 length: 16 amino acids. The germline V and J ends were trimmed by 3 bases and 3 bases, with 17 bases remaining between them. The CDR3 nucleotides read TGTGCCAGTAGTATTGGGTCCGGGGTAGGGGAAGAGACCCAGTACTTC. Protein sequence: CASSIGSGVGEETQYF.

Only a few counts were recorded for this clonotype. The genes are TRBV24-1 and TRBJ2-1; D is undetermined. Germline CDR1 reads KGHDR; CDR2 reads SFDVKD. The CDR3 covers 13 residues. V dropped 5 bases and J dropped 8 bases, with 12 bases sitting between them. CDR3 bases: TGTGCCACCAGTGGCGCCCCGCCCGATGAGCAGTTCTTC. Translating it yields CATSGAPPDEQFF.

The rearrangement uses TRBV5-1 and TRBJ2-7; possibly TRBD1 for D (6 bases). The CDR3 is 14 residues long. Germline V gene sequence: CDR1 SGHRS, CDR2 YFSETQ. The V gene lost 3 bases and the J gene lost 3 bases, with 13 bases spanning the gap. The CDR3 is CASSSGTPLYEQYF. Here the CDR3 DNA reads TGCGCCAGCAGCTCCGGGACACCCCTCTACGAGCAGTACTTC.

In its sample, this clonotype was seen once. A much bigger clone sits one base away, suggesting this may be a read error. This chain uses TRBV9 with TRBJ1-4; D is perhaps TRBD1 (5 bases). There are 15 residues in the CDR3. Germline V lookup: CDR1 SGDLS, CDR2 YYNGEE. The DNA of the CDR3 is TGTGCCAGCAGCGTAGGTAGGGGCCAAATGGAAAAACTGCTTTTT. Protein: CASSVGRGQMEKLLF.

A word on this clonotype: A much larger clone differs by one base, so this may be a read error. This rearrangement joins TRBV11-3 to TRBJ2-6, with D maybe TRBD1 (5 bases). Germline CDR1 is SGHNT and CDR2 is YENEEA. This CDR3 has 15 residues. The CDR3 spells CASSSFYSGASVLTF. CDR3 DNA: TGTGCCAGCAGCTCCTTCTACTCTGGGGCCAGCGTCCTGACTTTC.

This clonotype was seen repeatedly, ten times or more. The V gene is TRBV10-3, the J gene TRBJ2-3; the D is unclear. From germline, CDR1 is ENHRY and CDR2 SYGVKD. There are 14 residues in the CDR3. Trimming cost V 4 bases and J 2 bases, with 10 bases left between them. The CDR3 DNA follows: TGTGCCATCAGTGGCCGGGCAGACACAGATACGCAGTATTTT. Translation gives CAISGRADTDTQYF.

This chain connects TRBV6-5 to TRBJ1-1; the D is unclear. The CDR3 consists of 11 residues. Germline values: CDR1 MNHEY, CDR2 SVGAGI. V was shortened by 3 bases and J by 9 bases, with 8 bases between the two germline ends. CDR3 sequence (DNA): TGTGCCAGCAGTTATTCGGGTAAAGCTTTCTTT. It codes for CASSYSGKAFF.

This clonotype was observed a single time. The V gene is TRBV10-1, the J gene TRBJ2-7; 8 bases are shared with TRBD1. The length of the CDR3 is 13 residues. Germline loops: CDR1 WNHNN, CDR2 SYGVQD (reference sequence). V lost 9 bases and J lost 6; bases outside the gene matches: 10. Written as DNA, the CDR3 is TGCGCCAGTACCCCCGACAGGGGTGGCGAGCAGTACTTC. Translated, it gives CASTPDRGGEQYF.

At least ten counts were recorded for this clonotype. The V and J genes are TRBV6-5 and TRBJ1-5; the match to TRBD1 covers 9 bases. Per germline, CDR1 MNHEY and CDR2 SVGAGI. Germline trimming cut 2 bases from V and 4 bases from J; bases unmatched to any gene: 0. The CDR3 is 14 residues long. CDR3 amino acids: CASSYGTGNQPQHF. The CDR3 nucleotides read TGTGCCAGCAGTTACGGGACAGGGAATCAGCCCCAGCATTTT.

The genes are TRBV7-6 and TRBJ2-1; D not resolved. The V end was cut by 7 bases, the J end by 5 bases, with 6 bases between. The CDR3 loop spans 11 amino acids. The V gene's germline CDR1 is SGHVS and CDR2 FNYEAQ. DNA of the CDR3: TGTGCCAGCACCCAACACAATGAGCAGTTCTTC. The encoded protein is CASTQHNEQFF.

This rearrangement joins TRBV29-1 to TRBJ2-3, with D possibly TRBD2 on 7 matching bases. The CDR3 loop spans 14 amino acids. V was pared by 5 bases and J by 1 base, with 13 bases between. In germline, CDR1 is SQVTM, CDR2 ANQGSEA. CDR3 sequence (DNA): TGCAGCGTTCTTGTCGGGGGGCGCACAGATACGCAGTATTTT. Its translation: CSVLVGGRTDTQYF.

Concerning this clonotype: Mismatch with germline at one junction end may stem from a read error. The chain combines TRBV9 with TRBJ2-1; TRBD2 aligns across 12 bases. Germline V gene lookup returns CDR1 SGDLS and CDR2 YYNGEE. The length of the CDR3 is 16 residues. This CDR3 reads CAGSLRLAGVYNEQFF. DNA for the CDR3: TGTGCCGGCAGCCTCAGACTAGCGGGGGTCTACAATGAGCAGTTCTTC.

The genes are TRBV11-2 and TRBJ2-1; TRBD1 matches at 10 bases. This CDR3 region has 16 residues. V trimming: 3 bases; J trimming: 3 bases; junction bases outside the gene matches: 5. CDR1 and CDR2 (germline): SGHAT, FQNNGV. CDR3 amino acids: CASSFSGTGVYNEQFF. The DNA of the CDR3 is TGTGCCAGCAGCTTCTCCGGGACAGGGGTCTACAATGAGCAGTTCTTC.

This chain joins TRBV15 and TRBJ2-3, with TRBD2 as a possible D gene (5 bases). Per the germline V gene, CDR1 is LNHNV and CDR2 is YYDKDF (reference sequence). V was trimmed by 7 bases and J by 2 bases, leaving 13 bases between them. This CDR3 spans 14 amino acids. The CDR3 protein is CATKTRVSTDTQYF. The CDR3 DNA sequence: TGTGCCACCAAGACGCGGGTTTCCACAGATACGCAGTATTTT.